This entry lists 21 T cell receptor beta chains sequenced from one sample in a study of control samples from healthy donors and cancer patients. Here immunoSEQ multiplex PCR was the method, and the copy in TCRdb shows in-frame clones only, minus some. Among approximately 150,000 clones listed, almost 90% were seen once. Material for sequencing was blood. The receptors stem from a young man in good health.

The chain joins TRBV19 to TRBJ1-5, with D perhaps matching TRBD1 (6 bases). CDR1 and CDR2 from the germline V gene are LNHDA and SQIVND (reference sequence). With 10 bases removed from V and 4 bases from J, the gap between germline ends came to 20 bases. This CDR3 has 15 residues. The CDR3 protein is CATQGTGMGNQPQHF. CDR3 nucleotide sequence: TGTGCCACCCAAGGTACAGGGATGGGAAATCAGCCCCAGCATTTT.

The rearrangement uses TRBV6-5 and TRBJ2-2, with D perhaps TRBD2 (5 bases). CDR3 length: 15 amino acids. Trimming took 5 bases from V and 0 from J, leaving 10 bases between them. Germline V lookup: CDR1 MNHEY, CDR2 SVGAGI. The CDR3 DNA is TGTGCCAGCAGTCTTCGGGGTCCGAACACCGGGGAGCTGTTTTTT. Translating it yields CASSLRGPNTGELFF.

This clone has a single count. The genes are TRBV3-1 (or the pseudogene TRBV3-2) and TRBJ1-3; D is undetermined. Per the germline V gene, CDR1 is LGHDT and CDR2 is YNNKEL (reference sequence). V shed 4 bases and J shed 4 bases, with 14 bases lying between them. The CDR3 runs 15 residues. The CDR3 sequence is CASSLTLTRGNTIYF. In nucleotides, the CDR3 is TGTGCCAGCAGCCTAACACTGACTCGCGGAAACACCATATATTTT.

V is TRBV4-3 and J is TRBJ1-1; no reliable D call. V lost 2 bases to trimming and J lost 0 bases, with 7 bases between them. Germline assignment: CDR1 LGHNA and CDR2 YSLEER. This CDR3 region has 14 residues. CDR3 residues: CASSQFYMNTEAFF. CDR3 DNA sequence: TGCGCCAGCAGCCAATTCTACATGAACACTGAAGCTTTCTTT.

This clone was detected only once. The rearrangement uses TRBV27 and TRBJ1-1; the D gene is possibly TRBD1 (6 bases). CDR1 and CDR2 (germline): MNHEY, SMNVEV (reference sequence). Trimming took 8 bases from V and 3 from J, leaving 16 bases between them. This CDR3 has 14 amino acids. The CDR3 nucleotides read TGTGCCAGCGGTGGCAGGGGCGAGGACACTGAAGCTTTCTTT. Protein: CASGGRGEDTEAFF.

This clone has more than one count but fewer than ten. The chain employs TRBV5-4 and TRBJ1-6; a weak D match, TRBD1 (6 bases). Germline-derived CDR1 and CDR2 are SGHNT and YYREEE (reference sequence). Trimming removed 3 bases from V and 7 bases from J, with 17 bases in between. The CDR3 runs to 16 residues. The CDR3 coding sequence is TGTGCCAGCAGCTCTAAGGCCGGACAGCCCAATTCACCCCTCCACTTT. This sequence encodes CASSSKAGQPNSPLHF.

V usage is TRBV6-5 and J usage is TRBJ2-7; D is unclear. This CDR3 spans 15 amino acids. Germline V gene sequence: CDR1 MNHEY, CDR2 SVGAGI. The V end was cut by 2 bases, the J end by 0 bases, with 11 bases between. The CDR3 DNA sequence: TGTGCCAGCAGTTACGGGCGAGCGAGCTCCTACGAGCAGTACTTC. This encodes CASSYGRASSYEQYF.

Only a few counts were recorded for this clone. CDR3 sequence: CASSPRTGEIDEQYF. CDR3 in DNA: TGTGCCAGCAGCCCCCGGACAGGGGAGATCGACGAGCAGTACTTC. V gene TRBV9 combines with J gene TRBJ2-7; 9 bases agree with TRBD1. V trimming: 4 bases; J trimming: 5 bases; junction bases outside the gene matches: 10. Germline V gives CDR1 SGDLS, CDR2 YYNGEE. The CDR3 sequence is 15 residues long.

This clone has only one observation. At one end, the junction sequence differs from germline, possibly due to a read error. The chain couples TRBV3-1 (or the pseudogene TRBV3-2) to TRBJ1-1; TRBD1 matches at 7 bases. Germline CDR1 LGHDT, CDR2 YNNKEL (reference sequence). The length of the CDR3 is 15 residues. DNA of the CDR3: TGTGCCAGCAGCCAAACCGGGACAGTGAACGCTGAAGCTTTCTTT. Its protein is CASSQTGTVNAEAFF.

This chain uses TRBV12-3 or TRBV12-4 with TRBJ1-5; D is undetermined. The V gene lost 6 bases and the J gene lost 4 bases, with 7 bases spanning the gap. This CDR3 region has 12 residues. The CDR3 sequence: CASSRQNQPQHF. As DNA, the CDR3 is TGTGCCAGCAGCAGACAAAATCAGCCCCAGCATTTT.

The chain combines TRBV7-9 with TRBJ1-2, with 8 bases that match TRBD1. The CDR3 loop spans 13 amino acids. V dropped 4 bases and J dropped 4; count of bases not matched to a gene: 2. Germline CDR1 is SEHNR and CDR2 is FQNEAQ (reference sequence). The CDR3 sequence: CASSSDRAYGYTF. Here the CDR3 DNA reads TGTGCCAGCAGCTCGGACAGGGCCTATGGCTACACCTTC. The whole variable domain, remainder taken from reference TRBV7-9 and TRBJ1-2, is DTGVSQNPRHKITKRGQNVTFRCDPISEHNRLYWYRQTLGQGPEFLTYFQNEAQLEKSRLLSDRFSAERPKGSFSTLEIQRTEQGDSAMYLCASSSDRAYGYTFGSGTRLTVV.

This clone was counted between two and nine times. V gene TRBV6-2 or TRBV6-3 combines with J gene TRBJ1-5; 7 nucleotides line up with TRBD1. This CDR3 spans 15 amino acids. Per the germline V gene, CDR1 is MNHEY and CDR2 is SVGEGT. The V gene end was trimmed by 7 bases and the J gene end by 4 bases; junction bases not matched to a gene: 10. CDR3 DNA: TGTGCCAGCAACCCAGGGGGACGGGTAAATCAGCCCCAGCATTTT. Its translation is CASNPGGRVNQPQHF.

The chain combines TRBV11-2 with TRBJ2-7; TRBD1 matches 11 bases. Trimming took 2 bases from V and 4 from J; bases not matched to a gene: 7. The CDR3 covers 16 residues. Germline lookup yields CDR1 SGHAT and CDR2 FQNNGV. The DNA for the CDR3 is TGTGCCAGCAGCTTATTCCCGGGACAGGGGGGTTACGAGCAGTACTTC. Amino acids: CASSLFPGQGGYEQYF.

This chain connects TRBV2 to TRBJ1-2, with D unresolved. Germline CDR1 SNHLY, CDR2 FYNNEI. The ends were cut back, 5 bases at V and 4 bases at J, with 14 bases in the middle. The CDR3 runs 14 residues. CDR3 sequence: CASSRRVPGYGYTF. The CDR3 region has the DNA TGTGCCAGCAGTCGAAGGGTACCGGGCTATGGCTACACCTTC.

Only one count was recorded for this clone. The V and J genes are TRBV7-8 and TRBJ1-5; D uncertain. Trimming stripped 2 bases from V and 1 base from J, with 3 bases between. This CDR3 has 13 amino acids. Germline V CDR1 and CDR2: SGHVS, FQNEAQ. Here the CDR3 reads CASSLWSNQPQHF. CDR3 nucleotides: TGTGCCAGCAGCTTATGGAGCAATCAGCCCCAGCATTTT.

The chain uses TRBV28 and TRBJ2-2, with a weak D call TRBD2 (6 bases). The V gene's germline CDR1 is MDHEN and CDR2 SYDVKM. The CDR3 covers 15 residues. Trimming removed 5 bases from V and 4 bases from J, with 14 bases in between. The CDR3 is CASSLPGRPTGELFF. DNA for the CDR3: TGTGCCAGCAGTCTTCCTGGGAGGCCCACCGGGGAGCTGTTTTTT.

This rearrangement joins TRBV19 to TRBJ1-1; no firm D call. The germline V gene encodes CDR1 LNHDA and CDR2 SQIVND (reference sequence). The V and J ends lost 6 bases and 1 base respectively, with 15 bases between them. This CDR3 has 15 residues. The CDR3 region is CASSTTEGGNTEAFF. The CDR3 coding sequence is TGTGCCAGTAGCACCACTGAGGGTGGGAACACTGAAGCTTTCTTT.

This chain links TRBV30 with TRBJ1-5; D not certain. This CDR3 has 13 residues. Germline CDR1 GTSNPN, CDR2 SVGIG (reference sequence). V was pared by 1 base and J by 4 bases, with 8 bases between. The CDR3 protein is CAWSDRLNQPQHF. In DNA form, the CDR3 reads TGTGCCTGGAGTGACAGATTAAATCAGCCCCAGCATTTT.

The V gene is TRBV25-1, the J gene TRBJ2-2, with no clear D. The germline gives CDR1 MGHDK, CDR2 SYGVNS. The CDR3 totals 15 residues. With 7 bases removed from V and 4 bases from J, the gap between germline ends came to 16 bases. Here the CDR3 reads CASKPDWPGTGELFF. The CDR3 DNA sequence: TGTGCCAGCAAGCCAGACTGGCCGGGCACCGGGGAGCTGTTTTTT.

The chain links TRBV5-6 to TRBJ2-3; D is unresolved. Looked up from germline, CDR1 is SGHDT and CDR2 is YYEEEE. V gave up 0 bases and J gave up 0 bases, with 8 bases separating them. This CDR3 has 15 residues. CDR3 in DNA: TGTGCCAGCAGCTTGGAGTTAGCTAGCACAGATACGCAGTATTTT. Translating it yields CASSLELASTDTQYF.

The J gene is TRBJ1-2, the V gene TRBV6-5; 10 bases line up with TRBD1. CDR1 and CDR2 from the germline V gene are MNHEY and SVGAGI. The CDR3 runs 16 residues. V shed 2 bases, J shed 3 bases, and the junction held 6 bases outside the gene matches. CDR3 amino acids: CASSYQGQGYDYGYTF. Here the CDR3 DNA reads TGTGCCAGCAGTTACCAGGGACAGGGGTATGACTATGGCTACACCTTC.